Below, 32 T cell receptor beta chains from the same sample are listed, as sequenced in a study of blood T cells in healthy people across ages. The second PCR ran roughly 6 to 11 cycles with a sample-barcoded 5' primer and J-beta primers. TCRdb passed the 5' RACE reads through MiXCR, listing each CDR3 protein once. The table includes around 1,500,000 distinct CDR3 sequences, around 39% detected once. The sequenced sample was blood. The receptor set was obtained from a woman in her late teens or twenties in good health.

The J gene is TRBJ2-7, the V gene TRBV6-5; maybe TRBD2 (6 bases). Trimming stripped 9 bases from V and 4 bases from J, with 10 bases between. CDR1 is MNHEY and CDR2 is SVGAGI in the germline V gene. This CDR3 contains 11 residues. DNA for the CDR3: TGTGCCAGTGGGAGGCAATACGAGCAGTACTTC. The encoded protein is CASGRQYEQYF.

This chain links TRBV7-3 with TRBJ2-1, with D possibly TRBD2 on 5 matching bases. The germline V gene has CDR1 SGHTA and CDR2 FQGTGA. There are 18 residues in the CDR3. V shed 0 bases and J shed 0 bases, with 15 bases lying between them. The CDR3 here is CASSLTGASTSSYNEQFF. The CDR3 DNA sequence: TGTGCCAGCAGCTTAACGGGAGCGTCTACGAGCTCCTACAATGAGCAGTTCTTC.

Of note for this clonotype: The junction and the germline gene differ at one end; a read error may be behind it. This chain connects TRBV5-1 to TRBJ1-1; 8 bases fit TRBD1. The CDR3 extends over 16 amino acids. The germline V gene has CDR1 SGHRS and CDR2 YFSETQ. The CDR3: CASSLGRAGGKAEAFF. DNA of the CDR3: TGCGCCAGTAGCTTGGGACGGGCAGGGGGCAAGGCTGAAGCTTTCTTT.

The rearrangement joins TRBV12-3 or TRBV12-4 to TRBJ2-7; a weak D match, TRBD1 (8 bases). The CDR3 has 17 amino acids. Trimming cost V 3 bases and J 3 bases, with 21 bases left between them. The CDR3 DNA is TGTGCCAGCAGTTTGTGGGGCGGGGGACAGGAGTACTACGAGCAGTACTTC. Residues: CASSLWGGGQEYYEQYF.

The J gene is TRBJ2-1, the V gene TRBV6-1; possibly TRBD2 for D (5 bases). Germline CDR1 and CDR2: MNHNS and SASEGT. V lost 7 bases and J lost 7, with 20 bases in between. This CDR3 has 15 residues. The CDR3 reads CASIRGRWLSNEQFF. The CDR3 bases are TGTGCCAGCATAAGAGGGAGATGGCTCAGTAATGAGCAGTTCTTC.

CDR3 protein: CSARGGSHNEQFF. The CDR3 nucleotides are TGCAGTGCTAGAGGGGGATCCCACAATGAGCAGTTCTTC. The V call is TRBV20-1, the J call TRBJ2-1; no clear D. V was pared by 1 base and J by 5 bases, with 9 bases between. The CDR3 length is 13 residues. CDR1 and CDR2 (germline): DFQATT, SNEGSKA (reference sequence).

The chain uses TRBV15 and TRBJ1-4, with D maybe TRBD1 (6 bases). The V gene's germline CDR1 is LNHNV and CDR2 YYDKDF (reference sequence). Trimming took off 9 bases at V and 2 bases at J, with 13 bases between the two ends. The CDR3 contains 14 residues. The CDR3 region is CATTRGATNEKLFF. The CDR3 DNA reads as TGTGCCACTACAAGGGGGGCGACTAATGAAAAACTGTTTTTT. The full variable domain, in which reference TRBV15 and TRBJ1-4 provide the parts outside the CDR3, is DAMVIQNPRYQVTQFGKPVTLSCSQTLNHNVMYWYQQKSSQAPKLLFHYYDKDFNNEADTPDNFQSRRPNTSFCFLDIRSPGLGDTAMYLCATTRGATNEKLFFGSGTQLSVL.

On this clonotype: The junction shows a germline mismatch at one end, possibly a read error. The chain combines TRBV5-6 with TRBJ1-2; no clear D. Germline V gives CDR1 SGHDT, CDR2 YYEEEE. The CDR3 covers 14 residues. This chain's CDR3 is CARSSSGLDYGYTF. The CDR3 coding sequence is TGTGCCAGAAGCTCTTCGGGTCTTGACTATGGCTACACCTTC.

The J gene is TRBJ2-3, the V gene TRBV6-5; 8 bases match TRBD1. The CDR3 contains 16 residues. CDR1 is MNHEY, CDR2 SVGAGI, per germline. After removal of 6 bases from V and 4 bases from J, the junction contained 12 bases not matched to a gene. The CDR3 nucleotides are TGTGCCAGCAGCCTTCAGGGGGCGAGGTTCGCAGATACGCAGTATTTT. Translating it yields CASSLQGARFADTQYF.

V usage is TRBV20-1 and J usage is TRBJ2-7; D unclear. Germline assignment: CDR1 DFQATT and CDR2 SNEGSKA (reference sequence). Trimming left V 0 bases short and J 5 bases short, with 11 bases between. The CDR3 extends over 13 amino acids. CDR3: CSARDSPTDEQYF. The CDR3 bases are TGCAGTGCTAGAGATAGTCCGACGGACGAGCAGTACTTC.

The genes are TRBV12-3 or TRBV12-4 and TRBJ1-2; a possible D gene is TRBD1 (5 bases). V was trimmed by 6 bases and J by 2 bases, leaving 13 bases between them. The CDR3 extends over 14 amino acids. This CDR3 is CASRKAGTNYGYTF. The DNA for the CDR3 is TGTGCCAGCAGAAAGGCCGGGACCAACTATGGCTACACCTTC.

On this clonotype: Compared with germline, one end of the junction differs, possibly owing to a read error. V gene TRBV3-1 combines with J gene TRBJ2-7, with 9 bases lining up with TRBD1. Germline lookup yields CDR1 LGHDT and CDR2 YNNKEL (reference sequence). This CDR3 is built from 15 residues. The CDR3 protein is CAGSQDRDRAYEQYF. The DNA for the CDR3 is TGTGCCGGCAGCCAAGATCGGGACAGGGCCTACGAGCAGTACTTC.

The chain couples TRBV24-1 to TRBJ1-1; tentative D call: TRBD1 (5 bases). Between the trimmed V and J ends, which lost 7 bases and 0 bases, there was a span of 11 bases. The CDR3 has 14 residues. Per the germline V gene, CDR1 is KGHDR and CDR2 is SFDVKD. CDR3 loop: CATSGTGLNTEAFF. The CDR3 DNA reads as TGTGCCACCAGCGGGACGGGGTTGAACACTGAAGCTTTCTTT.

This clonotype came up a few times. The genes are TRBV7-2 and TRBJ2-5; no reliable D call. Trimming removed 0 bases at V and 9 bases at J, with 11 bases between. The CDR3 spans 13 residues. In germline, CDR1 is SGHTA, CDR2 FQGNSA. Written as DNA, the CDR3 is TGTGCCAGCAGCTTAGCGATGACGGCCCCCCAGTACTTC. Encoded protein: CASSLAMTAPQYF.

Remarks on this clonotype: One junction end disagrees with the germline gene, perhaps due to a read error. The chain combines TRBV27 with TRBJ2-2, with TRBD2 as a possible D gene (5 bases). The CDR3 is 15 residues long. Germline V gene data show CDR1 as MNHEY and CDR2 as SMNVEV (reference sequence). The CDR3 DNA reads as TGTGCCAGCGGTTTATCGGTCCCCAGCGGCGGGGAGCTGTTTTTT. Protein sequence: CASGLSVPSGGELFF.

The chain is built from TRBV4-1 and TRBJ2-3; 11 bases agree with TRBD2. Germline CDR1 is MGHRA and CDR2 is YSYEKL. After removal of 2 bases from V and 0 bases from J, the junction contained 13 bases not matched to a gene. This CDR3 comprises 20 residues. CDR3: CASSQSSTPGLAASTDTQYF. The CDR3 DNA is TGCGCCAGCAGCCAATCATCGACCCCGGGACTAGCGGCTAGCACAGATACGCAGTATTTT.

This clonotype has a handful of counts. The V and J genes are TRBV5-5 and TRBJ2-4; D is perhaps TRBD2 (5 bases). Between the trimmed V and J ends, which lost 2 bases and 4 bases, there was a span of 10 bases. CDR1 and CDR2 from the germline V gene are SGHKS and YYEKEE (reference sequence). The CDR3 extends over 14 amino acids. CDR3 loop: CASSLAEIKNIQYF. The DNA of the CDR3 is TGTGCCAGCAGCTTAGCGGAGATAAAAAACATTCAGTACTTC.

The chain uses TRBV7-2 and TRBJ2-6, with 7 nucleotides matching TRBD2. The J segment lost 0 bases and the V segment lost 5 bases, leaving 4 bases of the junction unmatched. This CDR3 has 16 amino acids. CDR1 is SGHTA and CDR2 is FQGNSA in the germline V gene. The CDR3 region is CASSPRGVSGANVLTF. The CDR3 DNA sequence: TGTGCCAGCAGCCCACGGGGGGTCTCTGGGGCCAACGTCCTGACTTTC.

The table lists this clonotype with a few counts. The chain has TRBV6-6 and TRBJ2-7; the D gene is possibly TRBD2 (5 bases). The CDR3 totals 14 residues. V was shortened by 7 bases and J by 4 bases, with 17 bases between the two germline ends. From germline, CDR1 is MNHNY and CDR2 SVGAGI (reference sequence). The CDR3 DNA follows: TGTGCCAGCATCGATTCCGGTGGGGAGTACGAGCAGTACTTC. It yields the protein CASIDSGGEYEQYF.

CDR3 sequence: CASSYSQRNEQFF. The CDR3 bases are TGTGCCAGCAGTTACTCTCAGCGCAATGAGCAGTTCTTC. The chain uses TRBV6-5 and TRBJ2-1; D not certain. The CDR3 has 13 amino acids. Trimming removed 0 bases at V and 6 bases at J, with 6 bases between. CDR1 MNHEY and CDR2 SVGAGI come from the germline V gene.

This clonotype was detected a few times. The CDR3 DNA reads TGTGCCAGCAGCTTGGAGGACAGAAACTCCTACGAGCAGTACTTC. Residues: CASSLEDRNSYEQYF. The chain recombines TRBV5-5 with TRBJ2-7, with a weak D call TRBD1 (6 bases). V was cut by 0 bases and J by 0 bases, with 10 bases left in between. This CDR3 contains 15 residues. Germline CDR1 SGHKS, CDR2 YYEKEE (reference sequence).

Here the CDR3 DNA reads TGCAGCGTTGGGGGGGAGGACAGAAGTTCTAACTATGGCTACACCTTC. As protein: CSVGGEDRSSNYGYTF. V is TRBV29-1 and J is TRBJ1-2, with D tentatively TRBD1 (6 bases). Germline V gene sequence: CDR1 SQVTM, CDR2 ANQGSEA. Trimming cost V 4 bases and J 0 bases, with 18 bases left between them. The CDR3 has 16 residues. Filled out from reference TRBV29-1 and TRBJ1-2, the complete variable domain reads SAVISQKPSRDICQRGTSLTIQCQVDSQVTMMFWYRQQPGQSLTLIATANQGSEATYESGFVIDKFPISRPNLTFSTLTVSNMSPEDSSIYLCSVGGEDRSSNYGYTFGSGTRLTVV.

This clonotype was detected a few times. The gene calls are TRBV7-2 and TRBJ1-1; D is unresolved. The V end was cut by 0 bases, the J end by 5 bases, with 7 bases between. CDR1 SGHTA and CDR2 FQGNSA come from the germline V gene. The CDR3 length is 13 residues. CDR3 amino acids: CASSLAIGTEAFF. In nucleotides, the CDR3 is TGTGCCAGCAGCTTAGCGATCGGGACTGAAGCTTTCTTT.

The chain employs TRBV15 and TRBJ2-5; 9 bases line up with TRBD1. Trimming removed 2 bases from V and 1 base from J; junction bases left unmatched: 5. Per germline, CDR1 LNHNV and CDR2 YYDKDF (reference sequence). CDR3 size: 16 residues. The CDR3 is CATSRRQGGSQETQYF. The CDR3 nucleotides are TGTGCCACCAGCAGACGACAGGGGGGGTCCCAAGAGACCCAGTACTTC.

This sequence joins TRBV7-2 and TRBJ2-1; D perhaps matches TRBD2 (5 bases). The germline V and J ends were trimmed by 2 bases and 0 bases, with 8 bases remaining between them. Per germline, CDR1 SGHTA and CDR2 FQGNSA. The CDR3 totals 15 residues. The CDR3: CASSLRAGSYNEQFF. The DNA for the CDR3 is TGTGCCAGCAGCTTAAGGGCGGGCTCCTACAATGAGCAGTTCTTC.

The rearrangement uses TRBV12-3 or TRBV12-4 and TRBJ2-7; 7 bases align to TRBD1. The CDR3 is made up of 14 amino acids. Germline trimming cut 3 bases from V and 4 bases from J; bases unmatched to any gene: 6. The CDR3 sequence: CASSLLQGIYEQYF. CDR3 coding DNA: TGTGCCAGCAGTTTGTTACAGGGGATATACGAGCAGTACTTC.

V usage is TRBV29-1 and J usage is TRBJ2-7; 7 bases fit TRBD1. CDR3 length equals 13 residues. Germline V CDR1 and CDR2: SQVTM, ANQGSEA. V lost 5 bases to trimming and J lost 1 base; unmatched junction nucleotides: 5. CDR3 in amino acids: CSVRGPASYEQYF. The CDR3 DNA reads as TGCAGCGTTAGGGGGCCCGCGTCCTACGAGCAGTACTTC.

The genes are TRBV7-9 and TRBJ1-2, with a possible D match to TRBD1 (6 bases). CDR1 is SEHNR, CDR2 FQNEAQ, per germline (reference sequence). The V and J ends lost 2 bases and 2 bases respectively, with 12 bases between them. The CDR3 sequence is 15 residues long. The CDR3 reads CASSLRQVSNYGYTF. CDR3 bases: TGTGCCAGCAGCTTAAGACAGGTGTCGAACTATGGCTACACCTTC.

CDR3: CASSQALAGDTGELFF. In nucleotides, the CDR3 is TGTGCCAGCAGCCAAGCACTAGCGGGAGACACCGGGGAGCTGTTTTTT. The chain has TRBV3-1 and TRBJ2-2; 11 bases map to TRBD2. Germline CDR1 LGHDT, CDR2 YNNKEL (reference sequence). The CDR3 has 16 amino acids. The ends lost 1 base at V and 3 bases at J; junction bases unmatched: 1.

This clonotype has only a few counts. The chain combines TRBV7-9 with TRBJ2-1, with 7 bases aligning to TRBD1. The CDR3 loop spans 16 amino acids. Germline V gene data show CDR1 as SEHNR and CDR2 as FQNEAQ (reference sequence). The ends lost 5 bases at V and 4 bases at J; junction bases unmatched: 11. CDR3: CASSTHRDRTYNEQFF. CDR3 DNA sequence: TGTGCCAGCAGCACGCATCGGGACAGAACTTACAATGAGCAGTTCTTC.

The J gene is TRBJ2-3, the V gene TRBV7-8; 14 positions match TRBD2. The junction had 6 bases not matched to a gene; V was cut back by 4 bases and J by 0 bases. The V gene's germline CDR1 is SGHVS and CDR2 FQNEAQ. The CDR3 totals 18 residues. This chain's CDR3 is CASSSYGLAGGSTDTQYF. Written as DNA, the CDR3 is TGTGCCAGCAGCTCATATGGACTAGCGGGGGGCAGCACAGATACGCAGTATTTT.

The sample holds a few counts of this clonotype. This chain links TRBV12-3 or TRBV12-4 with TRBJ2-1; D remains ambiguous. This CDR3 spans 14 amino acids. Trimming removed 3 bases from V and 8 bases from J, with 14 bases in between. In nucleotides, the CDR3 is TGTGCCAGCAGTTTCGAGCGAGTGGGCGATGAGCAGTTCTTC. Residues: CASSFERVGDEQFF.